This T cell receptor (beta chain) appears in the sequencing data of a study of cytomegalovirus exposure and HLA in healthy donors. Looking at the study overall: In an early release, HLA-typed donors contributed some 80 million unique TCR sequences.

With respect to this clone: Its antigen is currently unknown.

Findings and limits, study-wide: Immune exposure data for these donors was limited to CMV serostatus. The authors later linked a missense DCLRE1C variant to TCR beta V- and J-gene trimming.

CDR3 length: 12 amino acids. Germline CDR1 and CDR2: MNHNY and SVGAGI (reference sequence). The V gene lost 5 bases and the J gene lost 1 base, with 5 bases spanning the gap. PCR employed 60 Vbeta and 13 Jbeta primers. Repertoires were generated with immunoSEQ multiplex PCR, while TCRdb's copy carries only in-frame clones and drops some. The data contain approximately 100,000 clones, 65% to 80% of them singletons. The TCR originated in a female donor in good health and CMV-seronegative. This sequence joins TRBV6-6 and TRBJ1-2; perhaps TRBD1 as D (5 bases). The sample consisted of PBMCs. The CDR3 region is CASSQGNYGYTF. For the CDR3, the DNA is TGTGCCAGCAGTCAGGGTAACTATGGCTACACCTTC.